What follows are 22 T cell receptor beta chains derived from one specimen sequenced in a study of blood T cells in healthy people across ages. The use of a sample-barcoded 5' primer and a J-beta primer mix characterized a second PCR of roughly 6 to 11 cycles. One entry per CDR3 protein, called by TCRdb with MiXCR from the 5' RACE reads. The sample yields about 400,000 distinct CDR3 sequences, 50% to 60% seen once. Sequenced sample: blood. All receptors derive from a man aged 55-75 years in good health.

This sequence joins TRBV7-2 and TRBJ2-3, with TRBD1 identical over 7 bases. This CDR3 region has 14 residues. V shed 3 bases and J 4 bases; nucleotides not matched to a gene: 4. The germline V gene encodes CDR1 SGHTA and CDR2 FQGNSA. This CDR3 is CASSLNRGSDTQYF. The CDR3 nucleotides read TGTGCCAGCAGCTTGAACAGGGGATCAGATACGCAGTATTTT.

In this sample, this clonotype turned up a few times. The DNA of the CDR3 is TGTGCCAGCTCACCAAGGGAAGCTGGGGCCAACGTCCTGACTTTC. Translating it yields CASSPREAGANVLTF. This chain connects TRBV18 to TRBJ2-6; D unresolved. The CDR3 extends over 15 amino acids. CDR1 KGHSH and CDR2 LQKENI come from the germline V gene. The V end was cut by 2 bases, the J end by 2 bases, with 7 bases between.

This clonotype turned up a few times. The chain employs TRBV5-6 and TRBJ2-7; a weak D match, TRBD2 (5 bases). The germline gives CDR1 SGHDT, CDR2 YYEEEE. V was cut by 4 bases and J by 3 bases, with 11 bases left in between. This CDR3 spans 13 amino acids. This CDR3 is CASSLRGGYEQYF. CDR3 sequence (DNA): TGTGCCAGCAGCCTCCGCGGAGGCTACGAGCAGTACTTC.

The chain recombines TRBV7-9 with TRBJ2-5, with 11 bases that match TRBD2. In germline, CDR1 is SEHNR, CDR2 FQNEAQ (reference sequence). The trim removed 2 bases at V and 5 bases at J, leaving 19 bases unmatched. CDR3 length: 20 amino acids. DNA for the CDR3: TGTGCCAGCAGCTTATCCCTTTTGGCTAGCGGGAGGTTGGTTACGGAGACCCAGTACTTC. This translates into CASSLSLLASGRLVTETQYF.

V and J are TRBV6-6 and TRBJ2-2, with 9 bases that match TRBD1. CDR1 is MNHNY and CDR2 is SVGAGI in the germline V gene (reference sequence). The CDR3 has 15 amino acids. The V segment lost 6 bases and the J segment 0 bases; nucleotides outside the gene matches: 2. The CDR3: CASRRDRANTGELFF. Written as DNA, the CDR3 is TGTGCCAGCAGGCGGGACAGGGCGAACACCGGGGAGCTGTTTTTT.

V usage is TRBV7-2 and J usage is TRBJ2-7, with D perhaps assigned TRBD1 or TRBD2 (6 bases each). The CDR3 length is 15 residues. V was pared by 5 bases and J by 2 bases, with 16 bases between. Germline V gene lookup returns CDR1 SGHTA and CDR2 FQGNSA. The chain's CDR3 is CASSRWRDKAYEQYF. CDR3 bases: TGTGCCAGCAGCCGTTGGCGGGACAAGGCCTACGAGCAGTACTTC.

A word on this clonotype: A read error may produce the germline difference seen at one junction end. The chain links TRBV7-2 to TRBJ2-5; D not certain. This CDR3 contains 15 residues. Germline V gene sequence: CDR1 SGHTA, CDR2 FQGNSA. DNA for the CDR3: TGTGCCAGCAGATACGGCCCCCAGTACCAAGGGACCCAGTACTTC. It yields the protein CASRYGPQYQGTQYF.

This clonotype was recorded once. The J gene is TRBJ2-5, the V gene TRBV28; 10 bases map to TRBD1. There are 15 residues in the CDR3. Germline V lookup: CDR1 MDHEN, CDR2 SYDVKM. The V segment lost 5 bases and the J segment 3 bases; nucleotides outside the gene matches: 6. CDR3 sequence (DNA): TGTGCCAGCAGTCCCCGGGGGACAGGGGAAGAGACCCAGTACTTC. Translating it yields CASSPRGTGEETQYF.

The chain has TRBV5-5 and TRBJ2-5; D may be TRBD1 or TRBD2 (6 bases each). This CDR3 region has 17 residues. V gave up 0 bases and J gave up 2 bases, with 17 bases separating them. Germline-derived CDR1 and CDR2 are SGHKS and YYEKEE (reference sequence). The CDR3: CASSLAPTQGGQETQYF. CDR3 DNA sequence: TGTGCCAGCAGCTTGGCACCTACACAGGGAGGTCAAGAGACCCAGTACTTC.

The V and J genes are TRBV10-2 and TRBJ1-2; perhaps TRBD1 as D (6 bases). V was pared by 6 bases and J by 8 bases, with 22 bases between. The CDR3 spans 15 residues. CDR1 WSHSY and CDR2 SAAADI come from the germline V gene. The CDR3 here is CASRRGRDTRGGYTF. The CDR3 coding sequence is TGCGCCAGCAGGAGAGGGCGGGACACCCGAGGGGGCTACACCTTC.

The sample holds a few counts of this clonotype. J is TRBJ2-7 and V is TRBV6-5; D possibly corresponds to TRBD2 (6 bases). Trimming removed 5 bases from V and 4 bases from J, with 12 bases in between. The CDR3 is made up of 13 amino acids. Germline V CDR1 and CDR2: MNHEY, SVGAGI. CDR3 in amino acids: CASSRSGRYEQYF. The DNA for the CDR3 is TGTGCCAGCAGTCGATCGGGGAGGTACGAGCAGTACTTC.

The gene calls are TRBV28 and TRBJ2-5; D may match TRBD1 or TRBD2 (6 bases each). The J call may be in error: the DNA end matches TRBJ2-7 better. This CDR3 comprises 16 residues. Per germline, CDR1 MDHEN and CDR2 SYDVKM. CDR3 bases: TGTGCCAGCCCTCCCGCGGGACACTCTAAGAACTACGAGCAGTACTTC. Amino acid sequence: CASPPAGHSKNYEQYF.

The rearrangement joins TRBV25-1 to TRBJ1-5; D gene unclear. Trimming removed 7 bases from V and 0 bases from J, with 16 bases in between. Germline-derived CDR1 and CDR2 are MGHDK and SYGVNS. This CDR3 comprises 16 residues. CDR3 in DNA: TGTGCCAGCAACCTTAGGCGGGAGAATAGCAATCAGCCCCAGCATTTT. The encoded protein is CASNLRRENSNQPQHF.

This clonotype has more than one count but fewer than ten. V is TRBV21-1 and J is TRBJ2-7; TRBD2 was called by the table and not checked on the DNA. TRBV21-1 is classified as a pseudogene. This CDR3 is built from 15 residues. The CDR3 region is CASRGGTNTPYEQYF. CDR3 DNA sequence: TGTGCCAGCAGGGGAGGGACTAACACCCCCTACGAGCAGTACTTC.

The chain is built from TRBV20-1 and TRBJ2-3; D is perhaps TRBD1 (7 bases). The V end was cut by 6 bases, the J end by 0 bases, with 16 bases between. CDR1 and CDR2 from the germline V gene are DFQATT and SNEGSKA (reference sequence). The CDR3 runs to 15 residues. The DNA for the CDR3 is TGCAGTGCCCCCAGCAGGGGGGCTAGCACAGATACGCAGTATTTT. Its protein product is CSAPSRGASTDTQYF.

The CDR3, as DNA: TGTGCCAGCAGTTTAGGGAGCCTCGGACTACTCGACAATGAGCAGTTCTTC. Translated: CASSLGSLGLLDNEQFF. The V gene is TRBV2, the J gene TRBJ2-1; a possible D gene is TRBD2 (6 bases). Germline CDR1 SNHLY, CDR2 FYNNEI. The CDR3 contains 17 residues. The V gene lost 5 bases and the J gene lost 5 bases, with 22 bases spanning the gap. The entire variable domain, with the rest obtained from reference TRBV2 and TRBJ2-1, is as follows: EPEVTQTPSHQVTQMGQEVILRCVPISNHLYFYWYRQILGQKVEFLVSFYNNEISEKSEIFDDQFSVERPDGSNFTLKIRSTKLEDSAMYFCASSLGSLGLLDNEQFFGPGTRLTVL.

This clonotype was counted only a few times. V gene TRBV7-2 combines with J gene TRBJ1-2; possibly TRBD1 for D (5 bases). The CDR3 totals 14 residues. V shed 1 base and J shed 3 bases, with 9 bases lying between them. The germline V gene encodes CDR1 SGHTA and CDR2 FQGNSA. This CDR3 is CASSLVQDHYGYTF. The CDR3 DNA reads TGTGCCAGCAGCTTAGTACAGGACCACTATGGCTACACCTTC. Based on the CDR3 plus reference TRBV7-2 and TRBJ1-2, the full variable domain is GAGVSQSPSNKVTEKGKDVELRCDPISGHTALYWYRQSLGQGLEFLIYFQGNSAPDKSGLPSDRFSAERTGGSVSTLTIQRTQQEDSAVYLCASSLVQDHYGYTFGSGTRLTVV.

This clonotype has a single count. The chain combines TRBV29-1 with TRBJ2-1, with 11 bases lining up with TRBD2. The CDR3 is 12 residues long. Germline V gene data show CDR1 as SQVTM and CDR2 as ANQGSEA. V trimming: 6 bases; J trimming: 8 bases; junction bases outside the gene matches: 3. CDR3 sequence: CSVGLAVDEQFF. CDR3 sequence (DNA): TGCAGCGTGGGACTAGCGGTAGATGAGCAGTTCTTC.

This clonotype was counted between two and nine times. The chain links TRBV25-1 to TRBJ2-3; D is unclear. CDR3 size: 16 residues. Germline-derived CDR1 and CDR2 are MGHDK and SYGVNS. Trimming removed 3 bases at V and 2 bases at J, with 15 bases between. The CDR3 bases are TGTGCCAGCAGTGACTCTAAGGGTTTTAACACAGATACGCAGTATTTT. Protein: CASSDSKGFNTDTQYF.

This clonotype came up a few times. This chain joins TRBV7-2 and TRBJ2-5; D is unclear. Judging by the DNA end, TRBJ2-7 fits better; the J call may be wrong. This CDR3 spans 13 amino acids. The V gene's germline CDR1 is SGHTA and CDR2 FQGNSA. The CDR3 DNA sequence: TGTGCCAGCAGCTCCCCTTTTGGCCACGAGCAGTACTTC. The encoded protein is CASSSPFGHEQYF.

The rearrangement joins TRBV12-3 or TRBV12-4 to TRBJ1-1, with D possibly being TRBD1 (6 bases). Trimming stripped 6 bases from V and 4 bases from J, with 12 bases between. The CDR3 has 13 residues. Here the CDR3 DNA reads TGTGCCAGCAGCCAAGGACAGACCACTGAAGCTTTCTTT. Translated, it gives CASSQGQTTEAFF.

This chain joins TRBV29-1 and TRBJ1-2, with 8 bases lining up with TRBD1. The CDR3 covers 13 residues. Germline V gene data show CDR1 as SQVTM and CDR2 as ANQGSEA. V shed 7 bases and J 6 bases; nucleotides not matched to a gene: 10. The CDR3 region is CSGRGRNGDGYTF. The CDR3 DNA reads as TGCAGCGGCAGGGGGCGGAACGGGGATGGCTACACCTTC.